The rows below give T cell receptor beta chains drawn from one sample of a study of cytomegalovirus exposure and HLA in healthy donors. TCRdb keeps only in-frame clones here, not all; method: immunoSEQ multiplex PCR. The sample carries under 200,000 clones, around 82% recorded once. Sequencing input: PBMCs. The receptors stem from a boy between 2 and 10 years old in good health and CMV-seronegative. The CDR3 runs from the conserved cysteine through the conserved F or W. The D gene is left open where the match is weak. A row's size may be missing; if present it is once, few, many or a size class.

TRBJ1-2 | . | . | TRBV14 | TGTGCCAGCAGCCTTAGGACAGCTTATGGCTACACCTTC | CASSLRTAYGYTF
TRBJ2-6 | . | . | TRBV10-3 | TGTGCCACACAGGGTACGGACAACGTCCTGACTTTC | CATQGTDNVLTF
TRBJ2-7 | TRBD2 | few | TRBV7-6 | TGTGCCAGCAGCTTAGCAGCGGGAGTCTACGAGCAGTACTTC | CASSLAAGVYEQYF
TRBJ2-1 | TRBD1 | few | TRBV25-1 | TGTGCCAGCAGTGAATACCAGACAGGGAATTACGAGCAGTTCTTC | CASSEYQTGNYEQFF
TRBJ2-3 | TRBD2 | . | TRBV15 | TGTGCCACCAGCCCCCGACTAGCGGGAACAGATACGCAGTATTTT | CATSPRLAGTDTQYF
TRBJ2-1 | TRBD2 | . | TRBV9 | TGTGCCAGCAGCGTAGGAGTAGCGGGAGAGGGGGATGAGCAGTTCTTC | CASSVGVAGEGDEQFF
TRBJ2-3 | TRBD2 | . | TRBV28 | TGTGCCAGCAGTTCGGGACTAGCGGGAGCCCTAGATACGCAGTATTTT | CASSSGLAGALDTQYF
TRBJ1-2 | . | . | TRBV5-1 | TGCGCCAGCAGCTCACCTGGGCGCAGCTATGGCTACACCTTC | CASSSPGRSYGYTF
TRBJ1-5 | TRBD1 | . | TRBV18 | TGTGCCAGCTCACCACCGGGACAGAATCAGCCCCAGCATTTT | CASSPPGQNQPQHF
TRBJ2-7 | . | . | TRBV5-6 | TGTGCCAGCAGCTTAACTCACGAGCAGTACTTC | CASSLTHEQYF
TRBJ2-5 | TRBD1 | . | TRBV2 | TGTGCCAGCAGAGTGACAGGGTTCGGGGAGACCCAGTACTTC | CASRVTGFGETQYF